This T cell receptor beta chain emerged from a study of T cell responses to AZD1222 COVID-19 vaccine. Germline CDR1 SGHRS, CDR2 YFSETQ. CDR3 length: 15 amino acids. V lost 2 bases, J lost 0 bases, and 11 bases lay in between. Libraries were prepared by immunoSEQ multiplex PCR; TCRdb keeps only in-frame clonotypes and omits some of them. The sample carries 150,000 to 200,000 clones, about 92% recorded once. The TCR comes from an adult in good health. The rearrangement joins TRBV5-1 to TRBJ1-2; D not certain. The source was peripheral blood, collected on day 0 of AZD1222 vaccination. The CDR3 here is CASSFGVEANYGYTF. For the CDR3, the DNA is TGCGCCAGCAGCTTTGGGGTTGAAGCTAACTATGGCTACACCTTC.